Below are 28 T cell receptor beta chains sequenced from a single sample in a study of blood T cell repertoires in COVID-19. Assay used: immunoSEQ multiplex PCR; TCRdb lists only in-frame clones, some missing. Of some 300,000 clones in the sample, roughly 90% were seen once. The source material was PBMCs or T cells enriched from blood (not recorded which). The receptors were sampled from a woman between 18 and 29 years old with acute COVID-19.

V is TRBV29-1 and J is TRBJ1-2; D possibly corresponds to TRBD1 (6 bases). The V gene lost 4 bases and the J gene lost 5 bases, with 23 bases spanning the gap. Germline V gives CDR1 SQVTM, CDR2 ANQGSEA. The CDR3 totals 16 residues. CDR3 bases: TGCAGCGTTGTGGGGGCACAGGGTTTATCTCGGTATGGCTACACCTTC. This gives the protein CSVVGAQGLSRYGYTF. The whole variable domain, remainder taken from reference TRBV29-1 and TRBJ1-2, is SAVISQKPSRDICQRGTSLTIQCQVDSQVTMMFWYRQQPGQSLTLIATANQGSEATYESGFVIDKFPISRPNLTFSTLTVSNMSPEDSSIYLCSVVGAQGLSRYGYTFGSGTRLTVV.

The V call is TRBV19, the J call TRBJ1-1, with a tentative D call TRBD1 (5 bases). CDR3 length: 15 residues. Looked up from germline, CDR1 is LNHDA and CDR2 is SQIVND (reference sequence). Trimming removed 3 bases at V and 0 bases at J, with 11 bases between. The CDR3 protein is CASSMEGEVNTEAFF. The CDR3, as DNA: TGTGCCAGTAGTATGGAAGGGGAGGTGAACACTGAAGCTTTCTTT. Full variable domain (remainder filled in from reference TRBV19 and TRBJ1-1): DGGITQSPKYLFRKEGQNVTLSCEQNLNHDAMYWYRQDPGQGLRLIYYSQIVNDFQKGDIAEGYSVSREKKESFPLTVTSAQKNPTAFYLCASSMEGEVNTEAFFGQGTRLTVV.

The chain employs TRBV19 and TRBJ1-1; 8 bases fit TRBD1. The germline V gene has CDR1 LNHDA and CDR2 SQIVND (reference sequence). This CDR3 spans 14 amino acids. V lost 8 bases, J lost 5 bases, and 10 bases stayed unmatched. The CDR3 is CASGGDRGRTEAFF. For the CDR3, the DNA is TGTGCCAGTGGGGGAGACAGGGGAAGAACTGAAGCTTTCTTT.

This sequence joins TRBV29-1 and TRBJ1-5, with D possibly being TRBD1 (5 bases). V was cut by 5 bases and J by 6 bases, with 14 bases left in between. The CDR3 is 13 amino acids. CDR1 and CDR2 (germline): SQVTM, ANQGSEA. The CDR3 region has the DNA TGCAGCGTTTACCCCGGGGGAGGTCAGCCCCAGCATTTT. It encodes CSVYPGGGQPQHF.

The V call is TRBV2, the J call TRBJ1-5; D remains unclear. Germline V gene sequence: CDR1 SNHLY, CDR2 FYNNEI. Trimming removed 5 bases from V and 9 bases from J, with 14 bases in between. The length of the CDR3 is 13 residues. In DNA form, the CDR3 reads TGTGCCAGCAGTACCTTCCCGGCGGGGCCCCAGCATTTT. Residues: CASSTFPAGPQHF.

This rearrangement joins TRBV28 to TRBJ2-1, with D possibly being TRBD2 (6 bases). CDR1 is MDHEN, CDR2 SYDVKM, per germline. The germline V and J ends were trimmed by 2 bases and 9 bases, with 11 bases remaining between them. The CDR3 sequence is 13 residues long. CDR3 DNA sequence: TGTGCCAGCAGTTTAGACGGGAGATCTGAGCAGTTCTTC. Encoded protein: CASSLDGRSEQFF.

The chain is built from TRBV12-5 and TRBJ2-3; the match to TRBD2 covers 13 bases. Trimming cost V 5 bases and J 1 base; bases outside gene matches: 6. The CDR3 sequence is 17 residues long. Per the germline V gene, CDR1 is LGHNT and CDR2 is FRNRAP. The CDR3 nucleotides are TGTGCTAGTGGTCCCGGGACTAGCGGGATCGGCACAGATACGCAGTATTTT. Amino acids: CASGPGTSGIGTDTQYF. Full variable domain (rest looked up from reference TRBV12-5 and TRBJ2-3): DARVTQTPRHKVTEMGQEVTMRCQPILGHNTVFWYRQTMMQGLELLAYFRNRAPLDDSGMPKDRFSAEMPDATLATLKIQPSEPRDSAVYFCASGPGTSGIGTDTQYFGPGTRLTVL.

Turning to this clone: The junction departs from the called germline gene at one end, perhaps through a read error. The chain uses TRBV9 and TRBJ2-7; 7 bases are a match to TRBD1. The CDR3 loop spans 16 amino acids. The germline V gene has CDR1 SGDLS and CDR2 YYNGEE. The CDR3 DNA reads TGTGTCAGCAGCCCCGAGACAGGGAAAAGCTCCTACGAGCAGTACTTC. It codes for CVSSPETGKSSYEQYF.

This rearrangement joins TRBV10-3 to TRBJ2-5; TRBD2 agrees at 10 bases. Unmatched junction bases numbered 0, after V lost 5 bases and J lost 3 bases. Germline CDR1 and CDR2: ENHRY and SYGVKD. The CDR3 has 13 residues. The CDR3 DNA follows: TGTGCCATCAGTCTAGCGGGAGAAGAGACCCAGTACTTC. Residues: CAISLAGEETQYF.

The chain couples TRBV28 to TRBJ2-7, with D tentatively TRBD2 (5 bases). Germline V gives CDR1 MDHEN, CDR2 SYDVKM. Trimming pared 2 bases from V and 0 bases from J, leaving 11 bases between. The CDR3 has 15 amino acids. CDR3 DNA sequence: TGTGCCAGCAGTTTAGCTAGCTGGATCTCCTACGAGCAGTACTTC. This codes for CASSLASWISYEQYF.

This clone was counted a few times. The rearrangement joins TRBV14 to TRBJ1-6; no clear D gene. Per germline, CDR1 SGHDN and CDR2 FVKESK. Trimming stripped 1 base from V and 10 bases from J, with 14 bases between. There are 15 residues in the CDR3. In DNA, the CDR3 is TGTGCCAGCAGCCAAGTCACGGGTTCCGACTCACCCCTCCACTTT. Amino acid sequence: CASSQVTGSDSPLHF.

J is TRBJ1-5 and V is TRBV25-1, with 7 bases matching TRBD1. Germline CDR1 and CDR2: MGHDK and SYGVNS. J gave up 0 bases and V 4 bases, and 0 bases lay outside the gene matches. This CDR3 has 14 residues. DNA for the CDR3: TGTGCCAGCAGTGGGGACAGTAGCAATCAGCCCCAGCATTTT. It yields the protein CASSGDSSNQPQHF.

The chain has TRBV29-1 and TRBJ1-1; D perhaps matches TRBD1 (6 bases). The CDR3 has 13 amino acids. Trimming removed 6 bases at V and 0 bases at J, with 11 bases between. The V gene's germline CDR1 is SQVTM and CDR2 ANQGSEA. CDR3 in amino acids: CSVYGQMNTEAFF. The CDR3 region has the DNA TGCAGCGTCTACGGACAGATGAACACTGAAGCTTTCTTT.

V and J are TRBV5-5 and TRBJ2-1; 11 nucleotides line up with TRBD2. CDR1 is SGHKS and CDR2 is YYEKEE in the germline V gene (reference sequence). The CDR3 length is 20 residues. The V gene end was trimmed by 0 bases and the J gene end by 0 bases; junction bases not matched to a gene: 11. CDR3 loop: CASSLGASGRYSSSYNEQFF. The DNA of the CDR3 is TGTGCCAGCAGCTTGGGAGCTAGCGGGAGGTACTCGAGCTCCTACAATGAGCAGTTCTTC.

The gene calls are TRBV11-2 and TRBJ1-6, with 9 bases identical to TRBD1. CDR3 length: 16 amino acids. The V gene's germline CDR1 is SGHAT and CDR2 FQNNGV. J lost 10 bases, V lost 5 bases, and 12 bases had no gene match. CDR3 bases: TGTGCCAGCAGCCCATGGACAGGGGAGAAGGGATCACCCCTCCACTTT. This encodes CASSPWTGEKGSPLHF.

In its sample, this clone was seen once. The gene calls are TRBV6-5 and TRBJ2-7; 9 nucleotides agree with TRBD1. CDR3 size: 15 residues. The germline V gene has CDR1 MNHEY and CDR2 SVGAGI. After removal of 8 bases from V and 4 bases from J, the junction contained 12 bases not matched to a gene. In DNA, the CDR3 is TGTGCCAGCGACATGAACCCGGGACAGGGTTACGAGCAGTACTTC. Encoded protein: CASDMNPGQGYEQYF.

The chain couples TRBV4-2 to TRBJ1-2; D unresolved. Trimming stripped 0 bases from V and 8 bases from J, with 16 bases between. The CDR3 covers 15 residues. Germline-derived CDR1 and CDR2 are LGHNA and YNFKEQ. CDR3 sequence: CASSQELSPRRGYTF. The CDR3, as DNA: TGTGCCAGCAGCCAAGAGTTGTCCCCCCGGCGGGGCTACACCTTC.

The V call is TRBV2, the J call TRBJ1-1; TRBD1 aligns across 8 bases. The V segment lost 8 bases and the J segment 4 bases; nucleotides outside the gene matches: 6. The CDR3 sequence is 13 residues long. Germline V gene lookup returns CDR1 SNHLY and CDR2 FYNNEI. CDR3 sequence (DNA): TGTGCCAGCGGGGGACAGGAGGGCACTGAAGCTTTCTTT. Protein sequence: CASGGQEGTEAFF. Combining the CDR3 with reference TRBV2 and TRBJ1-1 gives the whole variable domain EPEVTQTPSHQVTQMGQEVILRCVPISNHLYFYWYRQILGQKVEFLVSFYNNEISEKSEIFDDQFSVERPDGSNFTLKIRSTKLEDSAMYFCASGGQEGTEAFFGQGTRLTVV.

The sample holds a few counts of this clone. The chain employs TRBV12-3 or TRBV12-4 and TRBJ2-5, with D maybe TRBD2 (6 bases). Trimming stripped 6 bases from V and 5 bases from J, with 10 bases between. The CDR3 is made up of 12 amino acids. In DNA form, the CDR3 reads TGTGCCAGCAGCGGGAGAAGGGAGACCCAGTACTTC. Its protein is CASSGRRETQYF.

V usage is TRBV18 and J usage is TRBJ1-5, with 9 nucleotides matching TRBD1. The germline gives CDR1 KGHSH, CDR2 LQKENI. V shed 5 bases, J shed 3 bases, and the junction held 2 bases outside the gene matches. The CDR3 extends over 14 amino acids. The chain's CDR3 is CASSRDRDNQPQHF. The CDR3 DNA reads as TGTGCCAGCTCAAGGGACAGGGACAATCAGCCCCAGCATTTT.

CDR3 loop: CASSDLERTDTQYF. The CDR3 DNA is TGTGCCAGCAGTGATTTGGAGCGCACAGATACGCAGTATTTT. This sequence joins TRBV27 and TRBJ2-3; D not certain. CDR3 length: 14 residues. Germline V lookup: CDR1 MNHEY, CDR2 SMNVEV (reference sequence). Trimming left V 5 bases short and J 1 base short, with 10 bases between.

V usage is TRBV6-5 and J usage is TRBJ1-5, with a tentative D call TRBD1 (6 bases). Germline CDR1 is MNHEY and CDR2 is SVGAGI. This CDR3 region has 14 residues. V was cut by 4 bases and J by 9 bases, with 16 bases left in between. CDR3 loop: CASSFRGDYPPQHF. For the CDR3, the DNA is TGTGCCAGCAGTTTCAGGGGCGACTATCCGCCCCAGCATTTT.

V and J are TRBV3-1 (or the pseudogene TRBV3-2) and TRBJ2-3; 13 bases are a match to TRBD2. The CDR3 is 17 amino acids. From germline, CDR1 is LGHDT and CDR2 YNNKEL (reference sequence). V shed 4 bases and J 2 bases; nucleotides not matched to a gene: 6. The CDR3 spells CASSPRGTSGTTDTQYF. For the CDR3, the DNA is TGTGCCAGCAGCCCCCGGGGGACTAGCGGGACCACAGATACGCAGTATTTT.

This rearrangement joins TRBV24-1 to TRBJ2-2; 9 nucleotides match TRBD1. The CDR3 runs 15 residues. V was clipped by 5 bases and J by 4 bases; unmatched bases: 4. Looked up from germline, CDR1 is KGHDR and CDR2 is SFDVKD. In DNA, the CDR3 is TGTGCCACCAGTGGGACAGGGGATCGCACCGGGGAGCTGTTTTTT. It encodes CATSGTGDRTGELFF.

The CDR3 region is CASSGRQASTDTQYF. DNA of the CDR3: TGTGCCAGCAGCGGCCGACAGGCTAGCACAGATACGCAGTATTTT. The chain is built from TRBV9 and TRBJ2-3, with D maybe TRBD1 (6 bases). The CDR3 is 15 amino acids. V was cut by 3 bases and J by 0 bases, with 11 bases left in between. The germline V gene has CDR1 SGDLS and CDR2 YYNGEE.

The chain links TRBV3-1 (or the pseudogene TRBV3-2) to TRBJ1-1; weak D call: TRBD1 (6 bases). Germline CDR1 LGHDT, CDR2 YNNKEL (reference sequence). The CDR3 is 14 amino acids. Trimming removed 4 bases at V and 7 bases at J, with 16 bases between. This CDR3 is CASSPSTWTDEAFF. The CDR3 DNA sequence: TGTGCCAGCAGCCCGAGTACCTGGACAGATGAAGCTTTCTTT.

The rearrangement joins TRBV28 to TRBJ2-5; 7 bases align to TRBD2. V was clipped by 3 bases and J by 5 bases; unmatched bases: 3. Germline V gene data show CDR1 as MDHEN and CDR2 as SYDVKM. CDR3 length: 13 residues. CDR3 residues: CASSLNGRETQYF. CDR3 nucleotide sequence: TGTGCCAGCAGTTTGAACGGGAGGGAGACCCAGTACTTC.

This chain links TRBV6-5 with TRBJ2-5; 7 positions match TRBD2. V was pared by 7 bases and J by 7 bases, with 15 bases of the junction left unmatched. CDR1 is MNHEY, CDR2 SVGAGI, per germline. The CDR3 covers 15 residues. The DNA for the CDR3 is TGTGCCAGCACAAGTAGCCGGACGGGAGGCGGGACCCAGTACTTC. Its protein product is CASTSSRTGGGTQYF.